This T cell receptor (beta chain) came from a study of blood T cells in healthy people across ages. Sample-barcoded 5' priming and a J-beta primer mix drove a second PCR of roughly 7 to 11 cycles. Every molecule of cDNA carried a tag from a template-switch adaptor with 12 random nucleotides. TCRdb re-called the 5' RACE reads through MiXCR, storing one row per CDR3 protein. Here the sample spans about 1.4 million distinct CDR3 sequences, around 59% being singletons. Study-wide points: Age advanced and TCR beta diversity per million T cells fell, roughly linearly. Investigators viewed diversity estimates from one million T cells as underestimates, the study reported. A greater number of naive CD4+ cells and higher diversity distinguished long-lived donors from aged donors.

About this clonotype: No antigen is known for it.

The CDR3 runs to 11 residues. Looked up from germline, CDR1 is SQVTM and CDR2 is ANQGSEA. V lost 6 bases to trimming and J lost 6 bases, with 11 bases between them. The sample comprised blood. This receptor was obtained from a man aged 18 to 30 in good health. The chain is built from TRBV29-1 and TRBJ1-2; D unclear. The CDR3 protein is CSVVRWDGYTF. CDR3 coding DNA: TGCAGCGTGGTTAGGTGGGATGGCTACACCTTC. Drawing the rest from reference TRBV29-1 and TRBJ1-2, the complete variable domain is SAVISQKPSRDICQRGTSLTIQCQVDSQVTMMFWYRQQPGQSLTLIATANQGSEATYESGFVIDKFPISRPNLTFSTLTVSNMSPEDSSIYLCSVVRWDGYTFGSGTRLTVV.